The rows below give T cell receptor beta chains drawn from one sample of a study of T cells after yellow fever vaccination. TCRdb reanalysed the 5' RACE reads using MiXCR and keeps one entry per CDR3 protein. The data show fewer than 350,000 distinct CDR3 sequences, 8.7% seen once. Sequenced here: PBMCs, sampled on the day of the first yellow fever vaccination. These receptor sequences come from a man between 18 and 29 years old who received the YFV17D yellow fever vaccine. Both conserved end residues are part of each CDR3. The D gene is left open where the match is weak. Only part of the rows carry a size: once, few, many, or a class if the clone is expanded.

TGTGCCAGCAGACCGGGATCCTCCAAGAGGGAGTACTTC CASRPGSSKREYF . TRBV6-1 few TRBJ2-7
TGTGCCAGCAGTTACGGGCCAGATAGAGATACGCAGTATTTT CASSYGPDRDTQYF . TRBV6-5 . TRBJ2-3
TGCGCCAGCAGCCCTCCAGGGGTCTATGGCTACACCTTC CASSPPGVYGYTF . TRBV5-1 many TRBJ1-2
TGTGCCAGCAGCCAAGAGGGGGGTATATACGAGCAGTACTTC CASSQEGGIYEQYF . TRBV3-1 few TRBJ2-7
TGTGCCACCAGCAGAGAGTCGTGGGCTAGACAACGATACAATGAGCAGTTCTTC CATSRESWARQRYNEQFF . TRBV15 . TRBJ2-1
TGTGCCAGCAGTGCCGGGGGGGGCGGGGAGCTGTTTTTT CASSAGGGGELFF TRBD2 TRBV12-3/TRBV12-4 . TRBJ2-2
TGTGCCAGCAGCCTCCGCAGGGGGTTCTATGGCTACACCTTC CASSLRRGFYGYTF TRBD1 TRBV12-3/TRBV12-4 . TRBJ1-2
TGTGCCAGCAGCTTACCGGGAGGAGGCGAGCAGTACTTC CASSLPGGGEQYF TRBD2 TRBV7-2 few TRBJ2-7
TGTGCCAGCAGCCCGCGACAGGGGTGGAGTTCACCCCTCCACTTT CASSPRQGWSSPLHF TRBD1 TRBV7-2 . TRBJ1-6
TGTGCCAGCAGCTTAGACTACAGCGGGGGCAATGAGCAGTTCTTC CASSLDYSGGNEQFF TRBD2 TRBV7-2 few TRBJ2-1
TGTGCCAGCTCACCCGAGACAGGGGAAGGCTACGAGCAGTACTTC CASSPETGEGYEQYF TRBD1 TRBV18 . TRBJ2-7
TGTGCCAGCAGTGATATACAGGGCTTCGGCTATGGCTACACCTTC CASSDIQGFGYGYTF . TRBV25-1 many TRBJ1-2
TGTGCCAGCAGCTTAGTCCCTGGGGGAAATTCACCCCTCCACTTT CASSLVPGGNSPLHF . TRBV7-2 . TRBJ1-6
TGTGCCAGCAGCTTGGCAGGGGTCCACAGCACAGATACGCAGTATTTT CASSLAGVHSTDTQYF . TRBV5-6 few TRBJ2-3
TGCAGTGCTCCAAGGGGGACGGGAAGCTCCTACGAGCAGTACTTC CSAPRGTGSSYEQYF . TRBV20-1 few TRBJ2-7
TGTGCCAGCAGCCAAGTACCAGGGAGGAACACCATATATTTT CASSQVPGRNTIYF . TRBV3-1 few TRBJ1-3
TGTGCCAGCAGCTTAAGTGGGGGAAATGTAAGGATCTTC CASSLSGGNVRIF . TRBV5-5 few TRBJ2-1
TGCGCCAGCAGCTTGGCACCAACTAAAGGAAACACCATATATTTT CASSLAPTKGNTIYF . TRBV5-1 . TRBJ1-3
TGTGCCAGTAGTATAAGTCCCCCAGGGATGAACACTGAAGCTTTCTTT CASSISPPGMNTEAFF . TRBV19 . TRBJ1-1
TGTGCCAGCAGCCTGGGGACTCCCCGCGGCGATGAGCAGTTCTTC CASSLGTPRGDEQFF . TRBV3-1 . TRBJ2-1
TGTGCCAGCAGTTGGGCTGCAACTAATGAAAAACTGTTTTTT CASSWAATNEKLFF . TRBV27 . TRBJ1-4
TGTGCCAGCAGCTTAGACTATAACTCCTACGAGCAGTACTTC CASSLDYNSYEQYF . TRBV7-9 few TRBJ2-7
TGTGCCAGCAGTCGAATAGGGGGTGGATCCTATAATTCACCCCTCCACTTT CASSRIGGGSYNSPLHF . TRBV3-1 few TRBJ1-6
TGTGCCAGTAGTGGCCGGACGGCTATAAACTATGGCTACACCTTC CASSGRTAINYGYTF . TRBV19 few TRBJ1-2
TGTGCCAGCAGCTTAGAGCGCCCCCCAAATTCACCCCTCCACTTT CASSLERPPNSPLHF . TRBV7-8 few TRBJ1-6
TGTGCCAGCAGTTACATCACGGGGGGGCGATACAACAATGAGCAGTTCTTC CASSYITGGRYNNEQFF TRBD2 TRBV14 many TRBJ2-1
TGCGCCAGCAGCTTGGAAGGGAGGCGGTTAGCAGATACGCAGTATTTT CASSLEGRRLADTQYF . TRBV5-1 . TRBJ2-3
TGTGCCAGCAGTAGACAGGGGATGGCCTACGAGCAGTACTTC CASSRQGMAYEQYF TRBD1 TRBV12-3/TRBV12-4 . TRBJ2-7
TGTGCCTGGAGTGTACCGGGTCAGGGTGAAGCTTTCTTT CAWSVPGQGEAFF . TRBV30 few TRBJ1-1
TGCGCCAGCAGCCAGGAATACGGTCAGCCCCAGCATTTT CASSQEYGQPQHF . TRBV4-3 few TRBJ1-5
TGTGCCAGCAGTTCAATCACCGGGACAGGGTTGAACAATGAGCAGTTCTTC CASSSITGTGLNNEQFF TRBD1 TRBV27 . TRBJ2-1
TGTGCCAGCAGCCTCATGCATTCCGGGGAAGGCTACACCTTC CASSLMHSGEGYTF . TRBV7-9 few TRBJ1-2
TGCGCCAGCAGCTTGGTTTCCGAATCGGAGACCCAGTACTTC CASSLVSESETQYF . TRBV5-1 few TRBJ2-5
TGTGCCAGCAGTTTGGTCAGCGGGTCACCCCTCCACTTT CASSLVSGSPLHF . TRBV12-3/TRBV12-4 few TRBJ1-6
TGTGCCATCAGTGGGACATCGTACGAGCAGTACTTC CAISGTSYEQYF . TRBV10-3 few TRBJ2-7
TGTGCCAGCAGTTTAGACAGGTCTACTAACTATGGCTACACCTTC CASSLDRSTNYGYTF . TRBV27 . TRBJ1-2
TGCGCCAGCAGCTCTGGACCGGGACAGGGATACAATGAGCAGTTCTTC CASSSGPGQGYNEQFF TRBD1 TRBV5-1 . TRBJ2-1
TGTGCCAGCAGAACCGGGACAGGGAGGAAAGTTTCACCCCTCCACTTT CASRTGTGRKVSPLHF TRBD1 TRBV6-2/TRBV6-3 . TRBJ1-6
TGTGCCAGCAGCGTAGGGCTGGATTCCTACGAGCAGTACTTC CASSVGLDSYEQYF . TRBV9 . TRBJ2-7
TGCAGTGCTAGAGGGCAGGGGCCCCGAAAGCATTTT CSARGQGPRKHF . TRBV20-1 many TRBJ1-5
TGTGCCAGCAGGCATAAGGGACAGAGGGCCGGGGAGCTGTTTTTT CASRHKGQRAGELFF TRBD1 TRBV12-3/TRBV12-4 few TRBJ2-2
TGTGCCAGCAGCGCTTCCCTCGAGCCAGCACTAGCGGGGGGGCCGCACAATGAGCAGTTCTTC CASSASLEPALAGGPHNEQFF . TRBV21-1 few TRBJ2-1
TGTGCCAGCAGCTTACTGGGAGGAACTCAAGAGACCCAGTACTTC CASSLLGGTQETQYF . TRBV7-6 . TRBJ2-5
TGTGCCAGCAGAGGGGACAGCTATCAGCCCCAGCATTTT CASRGDSYQPQHF TRBD1 TRBV12-3/TRBV12-4 few TRBJ1-5
TGTGCCAGCAGTTGGACTAGCGGGGGGTCGTTATACAATGAGCAGTTCTTC CASSWTSGGSLYNEQFF TRBD2 TRBV12-3/TRBV12-4 many TRBJ2-1
TGTGCCAGCAGCTCAGGGGGCTTTGAAATCGATGAGCTGTTCTTC CASSSGGFEIDELFF TRBD1 TRBV7-9 . TRBJ2-1
TGTGCCAGCAGCATACTAGCGGGGGCCACAGATACGCAGTATTTT CASSILAGATDTQYF TRBD2 TRBV5-4 few TRBJ2-3
TGTGCCAGTATCTCCACTGAAGCTTTCTTT CASISTEAFF . TRBV19 few TRBJ1-1
TGTGCCAGCAGCCTCGGGACAGCAAATCAGCCCCAGCATTTT CASSLGTANQPQHF TRBD1 TRBV3-1 many TRBJ1-5
TGTGCCAGCAGTTTCAGGGGGTTGCGAACTGAAGCTTTCTTT CASSFRGLRTEAFF TRBD1 TRBV6-5 . TRBJ1-1
TGCAGCGTGGGACTAACAGATACGCAGTATTTT CSVGLTDTQYF TRBD2 TRBV29-1 many TRBJ2-3
TGTGCCAGTAACCCCCCGGACAGGGATGAGCAGTTCTTC CASNPPDRDEQFF TRBD1 TRBV19 . TRBJ2-1
TGTGCCAGCTCACCACCGACCCTAAGGGAGACCCAGTACTTC CASSPPTLRETQYF . TRBV18 . TRBJ2-5
TGTGCCAGCGCCCAAGGTGGACTCAAAGGGGAGACCCAGTACTTC CASAQGGLKGETQYF . TRBV6-1 few TRBJ2-5
TGCAGTGCCCACCAGAGACAGGGTTTTAGAGATACGCAGTATTTT CSAHQRQGFRDTQYF TRBD1 TRBV20-1 . TRBJ2-3